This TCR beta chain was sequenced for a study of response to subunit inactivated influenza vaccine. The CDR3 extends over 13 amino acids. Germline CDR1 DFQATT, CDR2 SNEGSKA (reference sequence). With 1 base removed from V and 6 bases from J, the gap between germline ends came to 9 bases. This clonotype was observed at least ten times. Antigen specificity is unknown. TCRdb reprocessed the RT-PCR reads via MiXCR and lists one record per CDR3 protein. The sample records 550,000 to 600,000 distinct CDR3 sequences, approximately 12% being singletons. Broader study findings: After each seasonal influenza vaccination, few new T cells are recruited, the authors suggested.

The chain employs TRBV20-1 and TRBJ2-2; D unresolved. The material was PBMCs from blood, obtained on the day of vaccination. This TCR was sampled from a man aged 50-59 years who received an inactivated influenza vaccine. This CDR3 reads CSARGTPPGELFF. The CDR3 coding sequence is TGCAGTGCTAGAGGCACCCCCCCCGGGGAGCTGTTTTTT.